These T cell receptor beta chains were read from a single sample in a study of blood T cell repertoires in COVID-19. Data came from immunoSEQ multiplex PCR; TCRdb stores just in-frame clones and leaves some out. The data show 200,000 to 300,000 clones, roughly 82% seen once. The specimen sequenced was peripheral blood. Source of these receptors: a woman of 80 years or more with COVID-19, enrolled during active disease. Both conserved end residues are part of each CDR3. The D gene is left open where the match is weak. A row's size may be missing; if present it is once, few, many or a size class.

>NA|TRBJ2-1|TRBV18|TRBD2
CASSPRPAGGSKNEQFF
TGTGCCAGCTCACCAAGGCCAGCGGGGGGGAGTAAAAATGAGCAGTTCTTC
>NA|TRBJ2-3|TRBV9|TRBD2
CASSATSGGRQDTQYF
TGTGCCAGCAGCGCGACTAGCGGGGGCCGTCAAGATACGCAGTATTTT
>NA|TRBJ1-4|TRBV19|NA
CASMESRTNEKLFF
TGTGCCAGTATGGAATCTAGGACTAATGAAAAACTGTTTTTT
>few|TRBJ1-1|TRBV6-1|TRBD1
CASSERRQGNAEAFF
TGTGCCAGCAGTGAAAGGAGACAGGGCAACGCTGAAGCTTTCTTT
>NA|TRBJ2-5|TRBV27|NA
CASSLSGRGGETQYF
TGTGCCAGCAGTTTATCGGGCCGAGGGGGAGAGACCCAGTACTTC
>NA|TRBJ1-1|TRBV28|NA
CASSLQGLTEAFF
TGTGCCAGCAGTTTGCAGGGTCTCACTGAAGCTTTCTTT
>NA|TRBJ1-1|TRBV7-3|NA
CASSLSGDTEAFF
TGTGCCAGCAGCTTATCGGGGGACACTGAAGCTTTCTTT
>NA|TRBJ2-5|TRBV6-5|NA
CASSYTGPSKETQYF
TGTGCCAGCAGTTATACAGGCCCATCAAAAGAGACCCAGTACTTC
>NA|TRBJ2-7|TRBV28|TRBD1
CASSSWTGGFNEQYF
TGTGCCAGCAGTTCTTGGACAGGGGGGTTCAACGAGCAGTACTTC
>once|TRBJ1-1|TRBV18|TRBD1
CASSPGGGPNTEAFF
TGTGCCAGCTCCCCAGGGGGGGGCCCGAACACTGAAGCTTTCTTT
>NA|TRBJ1-1|TRBV7-9|NA
CASSKQGSKETEAFF
TGTGCCAGCAGCAAACAGGGTTCTAAAGAGACTGAAGCTTTCTTT
>NA|TRBJ2-2|TRBV27|TRBD1
CASSPGDRYTGELFF
TGTGCCAGCAGTCCAGGGGACAGGTACACCGGGGAGCTGTTTTTT
>NA|TRBJ1-1|TRBV7-2|TRBD1
CASSAQGQGVGEAFF
TGTGCCAGCAGCGCGCAGGGACAGGGGGTCGGTGAAGCTTTCTTT
>NA|TRBJ2-3|TRBV14|TRBD1
CASSLSTGGTPQYF
TGTGCCAGCAGCCTTTCGACAGGGGGCACGCCGCAGTATTTT
>NA|TRBJ1-5|TRBV11-2|NA
CASSLDSGLNQPQHF
TGTGCCAGCAGCTTAGATTCAGGGCTTAATCAGCCCCAGCATTTT
>NA|TRBJ1-2|TRBV30|NA
CAWSVERLNGYTF
TGTGCCTGGAGTGTAGAGAGGCTTAATGGCTACACCTTC
>NA|TRBJ1-2|TRBV18|NA
CASSPQGPHYGYTF
TGTGCCAGCTCACCTCAGGGCCCCCACTATGGCTACACCTTC
>NA|TRBJ1-4|TRBV10-2|NA
CASTRQTSTNEKLFF
TGCGCCAGCACGAGGCAAACCTCAACTAATGAAAAACTGTTTTTT
>once|TRBJ2-2|TRBV2|TRBD2
CASTRGANTGELFF
TGTGCCAGCACCCGGGGGGCGAACACCGGGGAGCTGTTTTTT
>NA|TRBJ2-5|TRBV21-1|NA
CASSIDRRETQYF
TGTGCCAGCAGCATTGACAGGCGGGAGACCCAGTACTTC
>few|TRBJ1-5|TRBV6-1|NA
CASSEGQGGGQPQHF
TGTGCCAGCAGTGAGGGTCAAGGGGGTGGTCAGCCCCAGCATTTT
>NA|TRBJ1-3|TRBV15|NA
CATSGGAAAGNTIYF
TGTGCCACCAGCGGGGGGGCCGCCGCTGGAAACACCATATATTTT
>NA|TRBJ2-1|TRBV2|TRBD2
CASSVGLAGINEQFF
TGTGCCAGCAGTGTGGGACTAGCGGGGATCAATGAGCAGTTCTTC
>NA|TRBJ1-2|TRBV6-5|TRBD1
CASSRRGDYGYTF
TGTGCCAGCAGTCGCAGGGGGGACTATGGCTACACCTTC
>NA|TRBJ2-7|TRBV5-1|TRBD1
CASSLGGGNYEQYF
TGCGCCAGCAGCTTGGGAGGGGGCAACTACGAGCAGTACTTC
>NA|TRBJ1-4|TRBV5-1|NA
CASSWQGGEKLFF
TGCGCCAGCAGCTGGCAGGGTGGCGAAAAACTGTTTTTT
>NA|TRBJ2-5|TRBV10-3|NA
CAISERVFETQYF
TGTGCCATCAGTGAGCGGGTATTCGAGACCCAGTACTTC
>NA|TRBJ1-3|TRBV13|TRBD1
CASSLTRGLTGNTIYF
TGTGCCAGCAGCTTAACGAGGGGGCTTACTGGAAACACCATATATTTT
>NA|TRBJ1-6|TRBV6-5|TRBD1
CASTQTGGSPLHF
TGTGCCAGCACCCAGACAGGGGGATCACCCCTCCACTTT
>NA|TRBJ2-2|TRBV7-2|NA
CASRSGQTNTGELFF
TGTGCCAGTCGCTCCGGACAGACGAACACCGGGGAGCTGTTTTTT
>few|TRBJ1-3|TRBV2|NA
CASSLDSSYSGNTIYF
TGTGCCAGCAGTTTGGACAGCTCCTACTCTGGAAACACCATATATTTT
>NA|TRBJ1-6|TRBV6-1|NA
CASSDPGLGSPLHF
TGTGCCAGCAGTGACCCGGGTTTGGGTTCACCCCTCCACTTT
>once|TRBJ2-1|TRBV7-9|TRBD2
CASSLLLAGDNEQFF
TGTGCCAGCAGCTTGCTGCTAGCGGGGGACAATGAGCAGTTCTTC
>NA|TRBJ2-3|TRBV19|TRBD2
CASSIKGLGADTQYF
TGTGCCAGTAGTATCAAGGGACTAGGAGCAGATACGCAGTATTTT
>NA|TRBJ1-2|TRBV6-6|TRBD1
CASSGSGQRGNGYTF
TGTGCCAGCAGTGGATCGGGACAGAGAGGAAATGGCTACACCTTC
>NA|TRBJ1-6|TRBV6-5|NA
CASSYRSNNSPLHF
TGTGCCAGCAGCTACCGAAGCAATAATTCACCCCTCCACTTT
>NA|TRBJ1-2|TRBV19|TRBD1
CASSIGQENYGYTF
TGTGCCAGTAGTATCGGACAGGAAAACTATGGCTACACCTTC